This record concerns one TCR beta chain sequence. This sample was included in a study of blood T cell repertoires in COVID-19. Study overall: Spain, Italy and the United States supplied samples that represented acute and convalescent COVID-19. T cells, B-cell-depleted T cells, or PBMCs supplied cDNA or gDNA.

Data came from immunoSEQ multiplex PCR; TCRdb stores just in-frame clones and leaves some out. Of approximately 250,000 clones in the sample, around nine tenths are singletons; the top ten hold approximately 9.7%. The origin of this receptor is a man aged 40-50 years with active or convalescent COVID-19. The specimen was peripheral blood.

The CDR3 coding sequence is TGCGCCAGCAGTGACCGAATACAGGGTGAGTTCTGCGAGCAGTACTTC. Its translation: CASSDRIQGEFCEQYF. This sequence joins TRBV10-1 and TRBJ2-7; D may be TRBD1 (6 bases). V gave up 3 bases and J gave up 6 bases, with 21 bases separating them. The germline CDR1 and CDR2 sequences are WNHNN and SYGVQD (reference sequence). The CDR3 length is 16 residues.